This is a list of T cell receptor beta chains from one sample in a study of OX40 agonist ivuxolimab in advanced cancers. TCRdb keeps only in-frame clones here, not all; method: immunoSEQ multiplex PCR. In the table there are fewer than 30,000 clones, 81% of which are singletons. This sample comprised CD4+ or CD8+ T cells sorted from blood, obtained in a trial of the OX40 agonist ivuxolimab. These receptors were collected from an adult with an advanced solid tumor such as melanoma, head and neck, liver or kidney cancer. Both conserved end residues are part of each CDR3. The order of the fields is clone size, CDR3 length, D gene, J gene, V gene, CDR3 protein, CDR3 DNA. A D gene is named only where the DNA matches it firmly. The size entry is marked missing in some rows and otherwise reads once, few, many or a size class.

>many|13|TRBD1|TRBJ2-7|TRBV25-1
CASADRASYEQYF
TGTGCCAGCGCCGACAGGGCGAGTTACGAGCAGTACTTC
>NA|15|TRBD1|TRBJ1-4|TRBV6-5
CASSSGTGLNEKLFF
TGTGCCAGCAGTTCCGGGACAGGGCTTAATGAAAAACTGTTTTTT
>NA|13|NA|TRBJ1-1|TRBV29-1
CSVVPGANTEAFF
TGCAGCGTTGTGCCAGGCGCGAACACTGAAGCTTTCTTT
>NA|14|NA|TRBJ2-1|TRBV11-3
CASSTAGAYNEQFF
TGTGCCAGCAGCACGGCTGGGGCTTACAATGAGCAGTTCTTC
>NA|11|NA|TRBJ2-1|TRBV20-1
CSARDGYAQFF
TGCAGTGCTAGAGATGGGTACGCGCAGTTCTTC
>NA|12|NA|TRBJ2-7|TRBV6-5
CASSYDGYEQYF
TGTGCCAGCAGTTACGATGGATACGAGCAGTACTTC
>NA|16|TRBD1|TRBJ2-5|TRBV11-2
CASSLRTGISQETQYF
TGTGCCAGCAGCTTGAGGACAGGGATCAGCCAAGAGACCCAGTACTTC
>NA|15|NA|TRBJ2-5|TRBV9
CASSDTSTGSETQYF
TGTGCCAGCAGCGATACCTCGACAGGTTCAGAGACCCAGTACTTC
>NA|15|NA|TRBJ1-5|TRBV2
CASREKGRTHQPQHF
TGTGCCAGCAGAGAAAAAGGCAGGACCCATCAGCCCCAGCATTTT
>NA|16|NA|TRBJ1-5|TRBV5-1
CASSPGPPRGNQPQHF
TGCGCCAGCAGCCCGGGACCCCCACGGGGCAATCAGCCCCAGCATTTT
>NA|12|NA|TRBJ2-1|TRBV6-5
CASSYGGNEQFF
TGTGCCAGCAGTTACGGGGGAAATGAGCAGTTCTTC